This T cell receptor (beta chain) was sequenced for a study of blood T cell repertoires in COVID-19. Study at large: Sample material is recorded as cDNA or gDNA derived from T cells, B-cell-depleted T cells, or PBMCs.

The junction had 5 bases not matched to a gene; V was cut back by 3 bases and J by 4 bases. CDR1 is SGHNT and CDR2 is YYREEE in the germline V gene (reference sequence). The CDR3 is made up of 14 amino acids. Original handling: Nucleated cell number was recorded as an estimate derived from reference gene primer amplification. Here immunoSEQ multiplex PCR was the method, and the copy in TCRdb shows in-frame clones only, minus some. For V, J and clone size, that table is used; D and trimming come from the DNA. This sample has over 200,000 clones; roughly 86% occur once, and the top ten carry around 10%.

The origin of this receptor is a man between 40 and 49 years old who had recovered from COVID-19. V and J are TRBV5-4 and TRBJ2-3; 7 bases fit TRBD1. Sequenced input: peripheral blood. DNA of the CDR3: TGTGCCAGCAGCTCCCGACAGGGTGCAGATACGCAGTATTTT. Protein sequence: CASSSRQGADTQYF.